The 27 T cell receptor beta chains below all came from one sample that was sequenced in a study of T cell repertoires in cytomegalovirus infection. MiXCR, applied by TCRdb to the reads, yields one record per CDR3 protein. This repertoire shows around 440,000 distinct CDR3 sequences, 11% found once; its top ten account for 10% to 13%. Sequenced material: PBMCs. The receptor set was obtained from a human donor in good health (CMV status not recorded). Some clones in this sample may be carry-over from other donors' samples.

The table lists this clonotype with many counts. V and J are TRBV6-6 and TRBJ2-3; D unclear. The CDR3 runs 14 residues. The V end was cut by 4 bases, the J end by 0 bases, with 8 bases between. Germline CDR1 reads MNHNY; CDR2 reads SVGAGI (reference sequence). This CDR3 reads CASSSSTSTDTQYF. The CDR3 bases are TGTGCCAGCAGTTCCAGCACTAGCACAGATACGCAGTATTTT.

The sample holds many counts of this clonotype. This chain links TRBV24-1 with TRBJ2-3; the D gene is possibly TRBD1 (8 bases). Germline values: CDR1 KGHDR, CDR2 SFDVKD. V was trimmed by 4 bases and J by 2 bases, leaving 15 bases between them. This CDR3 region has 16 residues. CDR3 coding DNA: TGTGCCACCAGTGAGAGCGGGACAGGAAACACAGATACGCAGTATTTT. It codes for CATSESGTGNTDTQYF.

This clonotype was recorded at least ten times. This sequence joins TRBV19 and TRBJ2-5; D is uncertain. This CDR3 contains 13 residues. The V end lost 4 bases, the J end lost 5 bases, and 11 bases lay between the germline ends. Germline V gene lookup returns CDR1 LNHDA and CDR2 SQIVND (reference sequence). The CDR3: CASSNGPWETQYF. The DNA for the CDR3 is TGTGCCAGTAGTAACGGGCCGTGGGAGACCCAGTACTTC.

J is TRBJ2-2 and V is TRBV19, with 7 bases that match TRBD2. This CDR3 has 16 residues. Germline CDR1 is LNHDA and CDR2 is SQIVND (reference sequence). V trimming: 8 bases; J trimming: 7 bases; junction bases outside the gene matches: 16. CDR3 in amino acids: CASRNPSGGWVGELFF. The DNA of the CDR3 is TGTGCCAGTCGGAATCCCTCGGGGGGATGGGTCGGGGAGCTGTTTTTT.

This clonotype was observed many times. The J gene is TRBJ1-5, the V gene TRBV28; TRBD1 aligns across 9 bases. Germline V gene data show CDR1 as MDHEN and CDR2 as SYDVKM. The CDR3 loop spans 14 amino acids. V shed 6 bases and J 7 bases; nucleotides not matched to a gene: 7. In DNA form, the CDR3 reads TGTGCCAGCAGCCCCGGACAGGGGCAACAGCCCCAGCATTTT. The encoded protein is CASSPGQGQQPQHF.

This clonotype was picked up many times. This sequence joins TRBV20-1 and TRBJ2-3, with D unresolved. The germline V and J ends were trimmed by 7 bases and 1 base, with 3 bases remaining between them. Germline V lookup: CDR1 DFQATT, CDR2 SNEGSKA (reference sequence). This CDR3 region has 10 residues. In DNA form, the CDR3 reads TGCAGTGTTCGCACAGATACGCAGTATTTT. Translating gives CSVRTDTQYF.

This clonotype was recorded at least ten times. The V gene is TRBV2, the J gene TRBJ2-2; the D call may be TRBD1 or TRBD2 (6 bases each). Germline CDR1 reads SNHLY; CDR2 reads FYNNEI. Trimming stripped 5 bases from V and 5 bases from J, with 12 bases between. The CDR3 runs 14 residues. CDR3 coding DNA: TGTGCCAGCAGTCCAGAGGGGGGTACCGGGGAGCTGTTTTTT. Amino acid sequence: CASSPEGGTGELFF.

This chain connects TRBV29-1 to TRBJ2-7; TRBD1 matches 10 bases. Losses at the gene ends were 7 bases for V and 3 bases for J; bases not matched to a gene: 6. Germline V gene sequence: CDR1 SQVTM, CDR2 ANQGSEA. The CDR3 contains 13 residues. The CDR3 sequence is CSARTGGLYEQYF. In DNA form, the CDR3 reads TGCAGCGCTAGGACAGGGGGTCTCTACGAGCAGTACTTC.

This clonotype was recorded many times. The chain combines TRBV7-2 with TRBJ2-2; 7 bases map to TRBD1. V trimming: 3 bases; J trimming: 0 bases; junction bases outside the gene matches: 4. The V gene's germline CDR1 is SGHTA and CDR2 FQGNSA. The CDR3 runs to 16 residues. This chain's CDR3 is CASSFSGTANTGELFF. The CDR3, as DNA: TGTGCCAGCAGCTTTTCCGGGACAGCGAACACCGGGGAGCTGTTTTTT.

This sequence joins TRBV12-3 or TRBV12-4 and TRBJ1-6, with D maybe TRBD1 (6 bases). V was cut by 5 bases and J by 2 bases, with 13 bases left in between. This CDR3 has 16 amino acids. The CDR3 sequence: CASSAQGWAYNSPLHF. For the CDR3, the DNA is TGTGCCAGCAGTGCCCAGGGGTGGGCCTATAATTCACCCCTCCACTTT.

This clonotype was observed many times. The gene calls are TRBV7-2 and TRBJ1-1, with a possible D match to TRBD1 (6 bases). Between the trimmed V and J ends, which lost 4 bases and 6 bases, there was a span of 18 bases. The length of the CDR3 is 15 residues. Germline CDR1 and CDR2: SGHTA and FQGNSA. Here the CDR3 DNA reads TGTGCCAGCAGCTCTCTTAGGGGGGGTAAACCTGAAGCTTTCTTT. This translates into CASSSLRGGKPEAFF.

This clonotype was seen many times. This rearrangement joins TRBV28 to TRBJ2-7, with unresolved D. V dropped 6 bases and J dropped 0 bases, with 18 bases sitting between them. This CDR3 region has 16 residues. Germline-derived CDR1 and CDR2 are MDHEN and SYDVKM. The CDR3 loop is CASSLILLEGSYEQYF. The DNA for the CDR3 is TGTGCCAGCAGCTTGATCCTTCTAGAAGGCTCCTACGAGCAGTACTTC.

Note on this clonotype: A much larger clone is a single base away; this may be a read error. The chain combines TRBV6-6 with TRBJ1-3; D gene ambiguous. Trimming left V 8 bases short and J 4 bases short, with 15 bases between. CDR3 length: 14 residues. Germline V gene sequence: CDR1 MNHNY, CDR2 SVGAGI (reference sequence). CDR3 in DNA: TGTGCCAGCGGTGACCTCGAGGACGGAAACACCATATATTTT. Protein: CASGDLEDGNTIYF.

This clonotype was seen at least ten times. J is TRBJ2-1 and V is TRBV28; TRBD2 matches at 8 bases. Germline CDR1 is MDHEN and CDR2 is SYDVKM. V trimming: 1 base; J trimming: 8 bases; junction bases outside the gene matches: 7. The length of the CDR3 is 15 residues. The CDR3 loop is CASSLSTSAPDEQFF. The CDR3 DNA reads TGTGCCAGCAGTTTATCGACTAGCGCGCCGGATGAGCAGTTCTTC.

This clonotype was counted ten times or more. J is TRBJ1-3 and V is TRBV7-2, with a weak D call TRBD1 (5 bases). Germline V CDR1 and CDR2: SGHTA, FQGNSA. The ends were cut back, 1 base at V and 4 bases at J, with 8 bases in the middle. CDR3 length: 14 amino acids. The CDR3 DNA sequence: TGTGCCAGCAGCTTAGGACAGCTAGGAAACACCATATATTTT. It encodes CASSLGQLGNTIYF.

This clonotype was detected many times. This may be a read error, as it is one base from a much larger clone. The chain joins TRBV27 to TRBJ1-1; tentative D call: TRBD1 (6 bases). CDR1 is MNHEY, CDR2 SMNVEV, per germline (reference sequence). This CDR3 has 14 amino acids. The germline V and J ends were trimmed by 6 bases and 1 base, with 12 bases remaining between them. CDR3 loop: CASSYDRRNTEAFF. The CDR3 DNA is TGTGCCAGCAGCTACGACAGGAGGAACACTGAAGCTTTCTTT.

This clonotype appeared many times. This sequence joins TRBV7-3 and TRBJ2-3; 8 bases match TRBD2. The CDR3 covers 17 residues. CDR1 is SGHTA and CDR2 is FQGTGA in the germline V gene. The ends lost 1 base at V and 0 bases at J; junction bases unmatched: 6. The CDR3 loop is CASSLSGGNPSTDTQYF. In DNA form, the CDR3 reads TGTGCCAGCAGCTTAAGCGGGGGGAACCCTAGCACAGATACGCAGTATTTT.

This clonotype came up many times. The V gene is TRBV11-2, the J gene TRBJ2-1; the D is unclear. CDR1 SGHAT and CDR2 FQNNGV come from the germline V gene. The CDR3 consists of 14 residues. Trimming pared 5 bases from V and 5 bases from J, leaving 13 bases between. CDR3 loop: CASSHPYGNNEQFF. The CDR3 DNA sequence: TGTGCCAGCAGCCATCCGTACGGAAACAATGAGCAGTTCTTC. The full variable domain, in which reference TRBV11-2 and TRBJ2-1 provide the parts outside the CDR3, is EAGVAQSPRYKIIEKRQSVAFWCNPISGHATLYWYQQILGQGPKLLIQFQNNGVVDDSQLPKDRFSAERLKGVDSTLKIQPAKLEDSAVYLCASSHPYGNNEQFFGPGTRLTVL.

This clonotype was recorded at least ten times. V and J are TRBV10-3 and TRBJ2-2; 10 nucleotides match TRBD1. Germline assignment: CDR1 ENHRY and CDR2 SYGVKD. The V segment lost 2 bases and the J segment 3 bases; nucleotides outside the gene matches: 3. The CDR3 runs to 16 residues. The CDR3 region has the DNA TGTGCCATCAGTGAGCCCGACAGGGGGCACACCGGGGAGCTGTTTTTT. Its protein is CAISEPDRGHTGELFF.

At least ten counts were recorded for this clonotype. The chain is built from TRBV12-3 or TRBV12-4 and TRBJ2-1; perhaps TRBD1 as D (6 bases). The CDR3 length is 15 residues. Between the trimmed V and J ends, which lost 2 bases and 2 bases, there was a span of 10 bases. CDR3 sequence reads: CASSLRGQAYNEQFF. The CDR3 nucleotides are TGTGCCAGCAGTTTAAGGGGACAAGCCTACAATGAGCAGTTCTTC.

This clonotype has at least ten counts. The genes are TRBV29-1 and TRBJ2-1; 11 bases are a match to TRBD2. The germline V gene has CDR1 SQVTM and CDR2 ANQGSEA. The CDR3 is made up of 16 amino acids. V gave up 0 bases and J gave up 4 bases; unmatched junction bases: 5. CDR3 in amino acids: CSVEEIAGGPYNEQFF. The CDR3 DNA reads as TGCAGCGTTGAAGAAATAGCGGGAGGGCCGTACAATGAGCAGTTCTTC.

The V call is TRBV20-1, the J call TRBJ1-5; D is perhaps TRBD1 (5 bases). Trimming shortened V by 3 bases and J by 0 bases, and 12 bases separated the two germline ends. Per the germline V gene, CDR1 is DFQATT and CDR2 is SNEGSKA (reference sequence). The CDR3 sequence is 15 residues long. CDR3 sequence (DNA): TGCAGTGCTAGTGGGACGGGGGATAGCAATCAGCCCCAGCATTTT. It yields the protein CSASGTGDSNQPQHF.

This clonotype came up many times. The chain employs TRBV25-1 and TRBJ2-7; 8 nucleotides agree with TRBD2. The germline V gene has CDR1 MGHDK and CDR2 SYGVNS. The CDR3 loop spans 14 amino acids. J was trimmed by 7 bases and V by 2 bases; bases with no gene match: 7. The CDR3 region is CASSESGSNGEQYF. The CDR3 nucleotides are TGTGCCAGCAGTGAAAGCGGGAGTAATGGAGAGCAGTACTTC.

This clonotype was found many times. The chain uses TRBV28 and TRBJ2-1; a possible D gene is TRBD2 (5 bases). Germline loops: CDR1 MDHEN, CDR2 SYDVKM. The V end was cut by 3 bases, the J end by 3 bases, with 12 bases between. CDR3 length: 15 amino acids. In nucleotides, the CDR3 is TGTGCCAGCAGTTTTAGCGAGCGGATCTACAATGAGCAGTTCTTC. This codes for CASSFSERIYNEQFF. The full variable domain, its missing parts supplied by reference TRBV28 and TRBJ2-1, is DVKVTQSSRYLVKRTGEKVFLECVQDMDHENMFWYRQDPGLGLRLIYFSYDVKMKEKGDIPEGYSVSREKKERFSLILESASTNQTSMYLCASSFSERIYNEQFFGPGTRLTVL.

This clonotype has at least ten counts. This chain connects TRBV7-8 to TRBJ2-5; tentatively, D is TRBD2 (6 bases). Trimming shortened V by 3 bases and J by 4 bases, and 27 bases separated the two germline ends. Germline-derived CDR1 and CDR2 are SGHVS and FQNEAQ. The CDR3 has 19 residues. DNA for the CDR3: TGTGCCAGCAGCTTTAACTGGATACCGGTGCGGGGCCAACGAGAGACCCAGTACTTC. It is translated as CASSFNWIPVRGQRETQYF.

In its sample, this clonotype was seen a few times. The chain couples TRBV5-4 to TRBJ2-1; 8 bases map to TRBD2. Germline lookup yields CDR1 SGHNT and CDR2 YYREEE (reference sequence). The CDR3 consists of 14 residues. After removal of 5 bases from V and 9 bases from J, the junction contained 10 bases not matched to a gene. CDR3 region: CASRGAGEKAEQFF. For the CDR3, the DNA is TGTGCCAGCAGGGGAGCGGGGGAAAAGGCTGAGCAGTTCTTC.

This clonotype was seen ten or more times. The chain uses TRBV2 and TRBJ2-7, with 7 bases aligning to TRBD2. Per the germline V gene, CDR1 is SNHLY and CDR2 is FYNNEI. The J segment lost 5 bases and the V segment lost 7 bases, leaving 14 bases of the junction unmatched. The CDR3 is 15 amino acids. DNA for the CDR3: TGTGCCAGCATTCAAGGGCTCGCGGGAGTAGACGAGCAGTACTTC. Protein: CASIQGLAGVDEQYF. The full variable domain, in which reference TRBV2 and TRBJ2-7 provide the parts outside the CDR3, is EPEVTQTPSHQVTQMGQEVILRCVPISNHLYFYWYRQILGQKVEFLVSFYNNEISEKSEIFDDQFSVERPDGSNFTLKIRSTKLEDSAMYFCASIQGLAGVDEQYFGPGTRLTVT.